This TCR beta chain is from a study of blood T cell repertoires in COVID-19 (dated by TCRdb to the early 2020s). Looking at the study overall: The collaborator samples originated in the United States, Italy and Spain and spanned the acute and convalescent phases of COVID-19. The dataset comprised deeply sampled blood TCRbeta repertoires from subjects exposed to, actively infected with, or recovered from COVID-19. Samples were obtained from the ongoing ImmuneRACE study (first 160 participants) and from about 1,300 subjects provided by 6 global collaborators. The prospective study material was composed of cDNA or gDNA derived from T cells, B-cell-depleted T cells, or PBMCs. The repertoires were released in a freely available public database intended as a resource for research on the immune response to SARS-CoV-2. Where available, HLA class I and class II types were obtained from metadata supplied by the sample provider rather than from assay-based typing. A de-identified subject ID, COVID-19 status, age in years and sex were almost always included in the sample metadata. General study outcomes and caveats: The quantity of clinical and demographic metadata differed by source and by participant and was supplied without curation.

Looking up the germline V gene yields CDR1 SGHVS and CDR2 FQNEAQ. Counted from cysteine to phenylalanine, this CDR3 has 13 amino acids. Only the CDR3 DNA is retained, 39 bases long and in frame from the first base. The V end gives up 5 bases and the J end 4 bases, leaving 5 bases in the junction not matched to a gene. Worth noting for this clone: The target of this receptor is not known. No qualities accompany the bases; no much larger clone lies one base away.

The immunoSEQ Assay, a bias-controlled multiplex PCR, was used to amplify TCRbeta CDR3 regions from genomic DNA. The source study handled its data this way. The number of nucleated cells in each sample was estimated from the amplification of reference gene primers within the assay. To quantify the absolute abundance of each unique TCRbeta CDR3 rearrangement, sequence reads were collapsed and filtered. For each sample, productive Simpson clonality was calculated by taking the square root of Simpson's diversity index across productive rearrangements. The source is immuneACCESS, and TCRdb retained only in-frame sequences with V and J called. Part of the clones is not carried over; for the studies checked, unresolved V genes explain less than half of this, and the remainder is unexplained. From that table come the V and J calls and clone size; the DNA was used to work out D and trimming. Within this sample are around 53,000 clones, with 75% to 80% of them counted one time only. The biggest ten clones account for 43% of the sample.

Each collaborating institution followed its own protocols to collect whole blood in K2EDTA tubes. Collaborator samples were shipped for TCRbeta analysis as frozen whole blood, isolated PBMCs, or DNA extracted from either sample type. Sequenced input: peripheral blood. This sequence uses TRBV7-8 and TRBJ2-7, and TRBD1 aligns with 7 junction nucleotides. The TCR comes from a man aged 70-80 years with active or convalescent COVID-19. The CDR3 reads as follows: CASSRDRRYEQYF. In nucleotides, the sequence is TGTGCCAGCAGCCGGGACAGACGGTACGAGCAGTACTTC.